The 22 T cell receptor beta chains reported below all come from one sample, sequenced in a study of Graves' ophthalmopathy and Graves' hyperthyroidism. The TCR beta CDR3 regions underwent amplification from RNA transcripts. An opening RT-PCR round employed HTBI primers and preceded a second-round multiplex PCR. TCRdb re-called the multiplex PCR reads with MiXCR, one entry per CDR3 protein. The profile shows about 170,000 distinct CDR3 sequences, more than 30% of them singletons. What was sequenced was peripheral blood. The receptors originated from a woman between 40 and 50 years old with Graves' ophthalmopathy.

The V and J genes are TRBV28 and TRBJ1-2, with D unresolved. The length of the CDR3 is 13 residues. Trimming stripped 1 base from V and 8 bases from J, with 11 bases between. Germline V gives CDR1 MDHEN, CDR2 SYDVKM. For the CDR3, the DNA is TGTGCCAGCAGTTTATTGGGCAATCGGGGCTACACCTTC. Its translation: CASSLLGNRGYTF.

This chain links TRBV4-3 with TRBJ1-1, with TRBD1 identical over 7 bases. Unmatched junction bases numbered 7, after V lost 2 bases and J lost 1 base. CDR1 and CDR2 from the germline V gene are LGHNA and YSLEER. CDR3 length: 16 amino acids. In nucleotides, the CDR3 is TGCGCCAGCAGCCAAAAGTGGGGACAGCCGAACACTGAAGCTTTCTTT. It yields the protein CASSQKWGQPNTEAFF.

This chain joins TRBV6-5 and TRBJ1-5, with 7 nucleotides matching TRBD1. Trimming took 0 bases from V and 7 from J; bases not matched to a gene: 6. CDR1 is MNHEY, CDR2 SVGAGI, per germline. This CDR3 is 15 amino acids long. Here the CDR3 reads CASSYSWTGEQPQHF. The CDR3 coding sequence is TGTGCCAGCAGTTACTCGTGGACAGGTGAACAGCCCCAGCATTTT.

The CDR3 spells CASSSDGRYGYTF. As DNA, the CDR3 is TGTGCCAGCAGCTCCGACGGGCGATATGGCTACACCTTC. This rearrangement joins TRBV11-2 to TRBJ1-2, with unresolved D. Trimming took off 4 bases at V and 5 bases at J, with 11 bases between the two ends. The CDR3 runs to 13 residues. From germline, CDR1 is SGHAT and CDR2 FQNNGV.

The chain recombines TRBV9 with TRBJ1-2; 9 bases agree with TRBD1. J gave up 2 bases and V 6 bases, and 8 bases lay outside the gene matches. CDR3 length: 15 amino acids. The germline V gene has CDR1 SGDLS and CDR2 YYNGEE. CDR3 protein: CASTLPGTGNYGYTF. The CDR3, as DNA: TGTGCCAGCACCTTACCCGGGACAGGGAACTATGGCTACACCTTC.

This clonotype was found many times. J is TRBJ1-1 and V is TRBV27, with a tentative D call TRBD1 (5 bases). This CDR3 spans 17 amino acids. CDR1 is MNHEY and CDR2 is SMNVEV in the germline V gene (reference sequence). V was trimmed by 1 base and J by 6 bases, leaving 21 bases between them. CDR3 sequence reads: CASSLWPWGGGTAEAFF. The CDR3 DNA reads TGTGCCAGCAGTTTATGGCCTTGGGGGGGAGGAACGGCTGAAGCTTTCTTT.

This clonotype was observed at least ten times. The V call is TRBV25-1, the J call TRBJ2-2; D not certain. V was trimmed by 3 bases and J by 5 bases, leaving 13 bases between them. Per the germline V gene, CDR1 is MGHDK and CDR2 is SYGVNS. The CDR3 spans 15 residues. CDR3 protein: CASSENGQITGELFF. Here the CDR3 DNA reads TGTGCCAGCAGTGAGAATGGGCAGATAACCGGGGAGCTGTTTTTT.

The sample holds many counts of this clonotype. This chain links TRBV6-1 with TRBJ2-4, with TRBD1 identical over 9 bases. CDR3 length: 18 amino acids. The germline CDR1 and CDR2 sequences are MNHNS and SASEGT. J gave up 3 bases and V 2 bases, and 11 bases lay outside the gene matches. In nucleotides, the CDR3 is TGTGCCAGCAGTGAAACTGACAGGGGGGAACGAGGCAAAAACATTCAGTACTTC. Translation gives CASSETDRGERGKNIQYF.

There are many counts of this clonotype. V is TRBV3-1 and J is TRBJ2-7, with D possibly being TRBD1 or TRBD2 (5 bases each). V gave up 3 bases and J gave up 3 bases, with 9 bases separating them. Germline CDR1 is LGHDT and CDR2 is YNNKEL (reference sequence). The CDR3 is 13 amino acids. The chain's CDR3 is CASSQLGVYEQYF. The CDR3 DNA reads as TGTGCCAGCAGCCAGTTGGGGGTCTACGAGCAGTACTTC.

The V call is TRBV15, the J call TRBJ2-7; D may be TRBD2 (6 bases). This CDR3 contains 15 residues. The germline V gene has CDR1 LNHNV and CDR2 YYDKDF (reference sequence). Trimming took 4 bases from V and 2 from J, leaving 15 bases between them. CDR3 sequence: CATSKDHSGPYEQYF. In DNA form, the CDR3 reads TGTGCCACCAGCAAGGATCATAGCGGTCCCTACGAGCAGTACTTC.

This clonotype was observed many times. V is TRBV29-1 and J is TRBJ1-1, with 7 bases aligning to TRBD1. Germline V gene data show CDR1 as SQVTM and CDR2 as ANQGSEA. The CDR3 is 13 residues long. V shed 3 bases, J shed 1 base, and the junction held 2 bases outside the gene matches. CDR3 region: CSVEGQSNTEAFF. DNA for the CDR3: TGCAGCGTTGAGGGACAGTCGAACACTGAAGCTTTCTTT.

This clonotype was picked up many times. The V gene is TRBV6-2 or TRBV6-3, the J gene TRBJ2-2; D is possibly TRBD1 (5 bases). The germline V and J ends were trimmed by 2 bases and 7 bases, with 11 bases remaining between them. The CDR3 length is 14 residues. Germline lookup yields CDR1 MNHEY and CDR2 SVGEGT. The CDR3 nucleotides read TGTGCCAGCAGTTACGGTGACAGCAGCGGGGAGCTGTTTTTT. Protein: CASSYGDSSGELFF.

The chain links TRBV6-2 or TRBV6-3 to TRBJ2-7; TRBD2 matches 15 bases. V dropped 5 bases and J dropped 0; count of bases not matched to a gene: 2. CDR3 length equals 16 residues. CDR1 and CDR2 from the germline V gene are MNHEY and SVGEGT. As DNA, the CDR3 is TGTGCCAGCAGTCCGGGACTAGCGGGGGGCTCCTACGAGCAGTACTTC. This gives the protein CASSPGLAGGSYEQYF.

J is TRBJ1-5 and V is TRBV6-1; 8 nucleotides match TRBD1. After removal of 8 bases from V and 4 bases from J, the junction contained 4 bases not matched to a gene. Looked up from germline, CDR1 is MNHNS and CDR2 is SASEGT. The CDR3 is made up of 13 amino acids. CDR3 bases: TGTGCCAGCTGGCAGGGGGCGAATCAGCCCCAGCATTTT. Translating gives CASWQGANQPQHF.

This clonotype occurred many times. This chain uses TRBV20-1 with TRBJ1-2; TRBD1 might be the D (5 bases). The CDR3 totals 15 residues. Germline CDR1 DFQATT, CDR2 SNEGSKA (reference sequence). V lost 6 bases and J lost 2, with 19 bases in between. The DNA of the CDR3 is TGCAGTGCCTTGAATGGGGGGTTTGTAAACTATGGCTACACCTTC. This sequence encodes CSALNGGFVNYGYTF.

This clonotype was found many times. The rearrangement uses TRBV13 and TRBJ2-7; D may be TRBD1 (6 bases). This CDR3 is built from 16 residues. From germline, CDR1 is PRHDT and CDR2 FYEKMQ (reference sequence). Trimming left V 0 bases short and J 0 bases short, with 12 bases between. CDR3 DNA: TGTGCCAGCAGCTTAGGCGTGGGACAAATCTCCTACGAGCAGTACTTC. It translates to CASSLGVGQISYEQYF. Variable domain in full (rest from reference TRBV13 and TRBJ2-7): AAGVIQSPRHLIKEKRETATLKCYPIPRHDTVYWYQQGPGQDPQFLISFYEKMQSDKGSIPDRFSAQQFSDYHSELNMSSLELGDSALYFCASSLGVGQISYEQYFGPGTRLTVT.

The V call is TRBV11-2, the J call TRBJ1-1; no definite D call. The CDR3 runs 11 residues. V was clipped by 2 bases and J by 9 bases, with 7 bases between them. Germline loops: CDR1 SGHAT, CDR2 FQNNGV. CDR3 amino acids: CASSLPDQAFF. The CDR3 DNA is TGTGCCAGCAGCTTACCCGACCAAGCTTTCTTT.

The chain couples TRBV7-8 to TRBJ2-5, with 15 bases matching TRBD2. The CDR3 runs 17 residues. V lost 3 bases to trimming and J lost 4 bases; unmatched junction nucleotides: 6. From germline, CDR1 is SGHVS and CDR2 FQNEAQ. For the CDR3, the DNA is TGTGCCAGCAGCTTTGGTGGACTAGCGGGGGGGCTAGAGACCCAGTACTTC. Its translation is CASSFGGLAGGLETQYF.

At least ten counts were recorded for this clonotype. Written as DNA, the CDR3 is TGTGCCAGCAGCCTGGGCCACTCTGGAAACACCATATATTTT. It translates to CASSLGHSGNTIYF. The chain is built from TRBV11-3 and TRBJ1-3; D gene unclear. The CDR3 covers 14 residues. The germline V and J ends were trimmed by 5 bases and 0 bases, with 8 bases remaining between them. Germline V lookup: CDR1 SGHNT, CDR2 YENEEA.

This chain uses TRBV6-1 with TRBJ1-1, with D hard to call. V shed 4 bases and J shed 11 bases, with 2 bases lying between them. CDR1 and CDR2 from the germline V gene are MNHNS and SASEGT. CDR3 size: 8 residues. The CDR3 DNA is TGTGCCAGCAGTGGGGCTTTCTTT. This codes for CASSGAFF.

Many counts were recorded for this clonotype. V gene TRBV7-6 combines with J gene TRBJ2-5; unclear D gene. The germline V gene has CDR1 SGHVS and CDR2 FNYEAQ. This CDR3 has 12 residues. Deletions cut 6 bases from V and 4 bases from J, with 9 bases between. The CDR3 spells CASRKSGETQYF. The CDR3 DNA follows: TGTGCCAGCAGAAAATCGGGAGAGACCCAGTACTTC.

This clonotype was observed many times. The rearrangement uses TRBV28 and TRBJ1-2; TRBD1 might be the D (6 bases). V lost 2 bases to trimming and J lost 2 bases, with 15 bases between them. Germline V gene lookup returns CDR1 MDHEN and CDR2 SYDVKM. This CDR3 spans 16 amino acids. The CDR3 here is CASSLPDRTVNYGYTF. The CDR3 DNA is TGTGCCAGCAGTTTACCCGACAGGACAGTAAACTATGGCTACACCTTC.